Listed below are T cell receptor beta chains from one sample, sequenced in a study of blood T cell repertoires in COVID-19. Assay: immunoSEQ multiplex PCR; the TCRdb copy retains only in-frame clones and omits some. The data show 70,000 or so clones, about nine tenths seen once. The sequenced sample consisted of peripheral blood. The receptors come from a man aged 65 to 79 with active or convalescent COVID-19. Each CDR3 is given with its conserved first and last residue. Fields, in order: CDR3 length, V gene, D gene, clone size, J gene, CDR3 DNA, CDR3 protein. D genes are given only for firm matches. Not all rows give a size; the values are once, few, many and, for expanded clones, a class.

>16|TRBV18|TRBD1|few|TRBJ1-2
TGTGCCAGCTCACCAGGGACAGGGGAAGGGTCCTATGGCTACACCTTC
CASSPGTGEGSYGYTF
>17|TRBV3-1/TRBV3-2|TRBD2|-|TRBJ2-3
TGTGCCAGCAGCCAAGAGGGGCTAGCGGGATACACAGATACGCAGTATTTT
CASSQEGLAGYTDTQYF
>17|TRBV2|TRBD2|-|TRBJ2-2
TGTGCCAGCAGTCTCACCGGACTAGCGGGAGTCCCCGGGGAGCTGTTTTTT
CASSLTGLAGVPGELFF
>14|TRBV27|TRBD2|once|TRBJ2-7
TGTGCCAGCAGTCTACTAGCGGGAGTTCGAGAGCAGTACTTC
CASSLLAGVREQYF
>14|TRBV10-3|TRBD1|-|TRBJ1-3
TGTGCCACAACCGGGACAGGGGTAGGAAACACCATATATTTT
CATTGTGVGNTIYF
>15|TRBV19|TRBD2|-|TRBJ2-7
TGTGCCAGCTCCTCACTCTGGGCGGGGGAGGGAGAGCAGTACTTC
CASSSLWAGEGEQYF
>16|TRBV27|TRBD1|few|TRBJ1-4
TGTGCCAGTCCGCACCGTCTACAGGGGGCGCGTGAAAAACTGTTTTTT
CASPHRLQGAREKLFF
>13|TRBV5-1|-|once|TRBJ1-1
TGCGCCAGCAGCTTGGGGGGGACACCTGGAGCTTTCTTT
CASSLGGTPGAFF
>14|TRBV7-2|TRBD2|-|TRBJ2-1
TGTGCCAGCAGCTTATCAGGACTAGCGACTGAGCAGTTCTTC
CASSLSGLATEQFF
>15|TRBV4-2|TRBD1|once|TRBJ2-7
TGTGCCAGCAGCCACAGACAGGGGGCGCAGGACGAGCAGTACTTC
CASSHRQGAQDEQYF
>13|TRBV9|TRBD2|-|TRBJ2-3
TGTGCCAGCAGGACTAGCGGCACAGATACGCAGTATTTT
CASRTSGTDTQYF
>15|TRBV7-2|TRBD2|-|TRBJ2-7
TGTGCCAGCAGCTTAGGGCTAGCGGCACAGTACGAGCAGTACTTC
CASSLGLAAQYEQYF
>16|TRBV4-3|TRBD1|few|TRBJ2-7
TGCGCCAGCAGCCAAGCGGCCTCTACAGGGGGGTTACAGCAGTACTTC
CASSQAASTGGLQQYF
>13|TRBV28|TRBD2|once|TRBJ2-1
TGTGCCAGCACAACGGGGGGAATACGGAAGCAGTTCTTC
CASTTGGIRKQFF
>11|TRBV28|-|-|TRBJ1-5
TGTGCCAGCAGTTCCCAAATCCCCCAGCATTTT
CASSSQIPQHF
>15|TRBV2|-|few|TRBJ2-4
TGTGCCAGCAGTGAGACGACAGTAGCCAAAAACATTCAGTACTTC
CASSETTVAKNIQYF
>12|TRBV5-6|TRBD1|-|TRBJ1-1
TGTGCCAGCAGCGACGACAGGGCTGAAGCTTTCTTT
CASSDDRAEAFF
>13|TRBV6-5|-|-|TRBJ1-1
TGTGCCAGCAATGGACATTCGAACACTGAAGCTTTCTTT
CASNGHSNTEAFF
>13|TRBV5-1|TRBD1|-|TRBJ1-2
TGCGCCAGCAGCCTGGACAGGGGTAATGGCTACACCTTC
CASSLDRGNGYTF
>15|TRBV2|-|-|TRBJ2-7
TGTGCCAGCAGCGCAACCACCCTTGCGGCCTACGAGCAGTACTTC
CASSATTLAAYEQYF
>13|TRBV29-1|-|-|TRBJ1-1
TGCAGCGTTGCCCGGGGGGGTGACACTGAAGCTTTCTTT
CSVARGGDTEAFF
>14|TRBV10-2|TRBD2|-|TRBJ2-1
TGCGCCACTGGTAGCGGGAGGGATTACAATGAGCAGTTCTTC
CATGSGRDYNEQFF
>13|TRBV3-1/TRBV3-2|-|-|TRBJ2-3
TGTGCCAGCAGCCCCCGGGAGCCAGATACGCAGTATTTT
CASSPREPDTQYF
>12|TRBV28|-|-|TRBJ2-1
TGTGCCAGCAGTAACTACTACAATGAGCAGTTCTTC
CASSNYYNEQFF
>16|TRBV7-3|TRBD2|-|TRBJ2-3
TGTGCCAGCAGCTTAACTCTAGCGGGAGGAGGAGATACGCAGTATTTT
CASSLTLAGGGDTQYF
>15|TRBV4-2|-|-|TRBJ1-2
TGTGCCAGCAGCGCCCGACAGTTAGCTAACTATGGCTACACCTTC
CASSARQLANYGYTF
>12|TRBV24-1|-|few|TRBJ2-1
TGTGCCACCAGTGGAGGGTACAATGAGCAGTTCTTC
CATSGGYNEQFF
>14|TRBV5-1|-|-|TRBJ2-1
TGCGCCAGCAGCATAGACAGTCCTTACAATGAGCAGTTCTTC
CASSIDSPYNEQFF
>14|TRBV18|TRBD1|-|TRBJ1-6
TGTGCCAGCTCACTCCGGGACAGGGGATCACCCCTCCACTTT
CASSLRDRGSPLHF
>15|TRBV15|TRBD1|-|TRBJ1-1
TGTGCCACCAGCAGGGACAGGGCTTTGTACACTGAAGCTTTCTTT
CATSRDRALYTEAFF
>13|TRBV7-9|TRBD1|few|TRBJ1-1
TGTGCCAGCAGCCAAGGGACAGGGACTGAAGCTTTCTTT
CASSQGTGTEAFF
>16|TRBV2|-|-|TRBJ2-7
TGTGCCAGCAGCCCAAGGGGGGGGGCGTATGCCTACGAGCAGTACTTC
CASSPRGGAYAYEQYF
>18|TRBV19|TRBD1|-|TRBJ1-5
TGTGCCAGTAGCTCCGGGACAGGGGGCCCCTGGGGCAATCAGCCCCAGCATTTT
CASSSGTGGPWGNQPQHF
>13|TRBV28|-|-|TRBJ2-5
TGTGCCAGCAGCCCTAGGGGCGCCGGGACCCAGTACTTC
CASSPRGAGTQYF
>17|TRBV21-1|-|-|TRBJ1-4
TGTGCCAGCAGCAAACGGACAGGGAGCTCAACGGTAGAAAAACTGTTTTTT
CASSKRTGSSTVEKLFF
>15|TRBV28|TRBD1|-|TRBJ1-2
TGTGCCAGCAGCCTACCGGGACAGGTGAACTATGGCTACACCTTC
CASSLPGQVNYGYTF
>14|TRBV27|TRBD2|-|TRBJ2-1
TGTGCCAGCAGTTTTAGCGGGGATTACAATGAGCAGTTCTTC
CASSFSGDYNEQFF
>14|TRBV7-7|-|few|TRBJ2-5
TGTGCTAGCAGCCGTATAGCGGCCCAAGAGACCCAGTACTTC
CASSRIAAQETQYF
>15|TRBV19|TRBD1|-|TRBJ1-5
TGTGCCAGTAGTATGGCACAGGGGCTCAATCAGCCCCAGCATTTT
CASSMAQGLNQPQHF
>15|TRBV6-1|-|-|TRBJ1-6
TGTGCCAGCAGTGAATTCGGGGAGGGGAATTCACCCCTCCACTTT
CASSEFGEGNSPLHF
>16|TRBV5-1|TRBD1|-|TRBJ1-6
TGCGCCAGCAGCGAGGGGGCACCACGTAATAATTCACCCCTCCACTTT
CASSEGAPRNNSPLHF
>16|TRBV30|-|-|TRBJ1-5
TGTGCCTGGAGTGTTGGCAGTACCCATAGCAATCAGCCCCAGCATTTT
CAWSVGSTHSNQPQHF